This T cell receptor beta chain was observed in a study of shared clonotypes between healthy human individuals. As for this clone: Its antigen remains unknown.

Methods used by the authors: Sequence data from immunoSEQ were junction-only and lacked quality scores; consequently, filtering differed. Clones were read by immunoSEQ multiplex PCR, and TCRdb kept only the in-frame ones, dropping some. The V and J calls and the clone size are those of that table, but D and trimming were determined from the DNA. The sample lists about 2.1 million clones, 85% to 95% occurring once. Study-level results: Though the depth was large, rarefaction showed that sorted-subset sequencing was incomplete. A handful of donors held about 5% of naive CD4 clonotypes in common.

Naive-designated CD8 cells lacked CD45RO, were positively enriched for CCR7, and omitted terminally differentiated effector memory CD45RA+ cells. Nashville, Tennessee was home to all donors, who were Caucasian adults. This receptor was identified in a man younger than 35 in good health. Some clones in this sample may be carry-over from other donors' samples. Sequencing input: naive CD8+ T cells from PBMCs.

The CDR3 is CASSSGRNEKLFF. In DNA form, the CDR3 reads TGTGCCAGCAGCTCGGGGAGAAATGAAAAACTGTTTTTT. The V gene is TRBV13, the J gene TRBJ1-4; the D is unclear. CDR1 is PRHDT and CDR2 is FYEKMQ in the germline V gene (reference sequence). This CDR3 is 13 amino acids long. Deletions cut 4 bases from V and 5 bases from J, with 8 bases between. Complete variable domain (other parts from reference TRBV13 and TRBJ1-4): AAGVIQSPRHLIKEKRETATLKCYPIPRHDTVYWYQQGPGQDPQFLISFYEKMQSDKGSIPDRFSAQQFSDYHSELNMSSLELGDSALYFCASSSGRNEKLFFGSGTQLSVL.